The present TCR beta chain was sequenced within a study of T-cell reconstitution after alpha-beta-depleted transplantation in children. Germline V gene data show CDR1 as MNHEY and CDR2 as SMNVEV (reference sequence). This CDR3 is built from 14 residues. Trimming took 8 bases from V and 1 from J, leaving 12 bases between them. Preparation of the TCRbeta library involved a method that used unique molecular identifiers. TCRdb reprocessed the PCR reads with MiXCR, giving one entry per CDR3 protein. Among roughly 500,000 distinct CDR3 sequences listed, about 16% were seen once. Sequenced material: PBMCs from the stem cell graft donor, taken from the stem cell graft. The gene calls are TRBV27 and TRBJ2-1, with a tentative D call TRBD2 (5 bases). This sequence was found in a human donor who donated a stem cell graft to a child with acute lymphoblastic leukemia. CDR3 sequence reads: CASRGMGSYNEQFF. CDR3 bases: TGTGCCAGCCGGGGAATGGGGTCCTACAATGAGCAGTTCTTC.